This TCR beta chain is from a study of cytomegalovirus exposure and HLA in healthy donors. Healthy people donating bone marrow made up the donors. Likely unrecorded immune exposures existed in these nominally healthy donors. Researchers ran the PCR with 60 Vbeta and 13 Jbeta primers. As processed by the authors: An analysis that came later counted 73 million or so unique TCR beta chains, roughly 11 million shared. The table came from immunoSEQ multiplex PCR; TCRdb's copy has only in-frame clones and leaves some out. That table is the source of V, J and clone size, and D and trimming were worked out from the DNA. The sample shows 230,000 or so clones, roughly 91% of them seen only once. General study points: Sequencing likely caused a cluster of highly shared sequence variants.

The J segment lost 1 base and the V segment lost 3 bases, leaving 8 bases of the junction unmatched. This CDR3 comprises 18 residues. Germline-derived CDR1 and CDR2 are SGHRS and YFSETQ. About this clone itself: Antigen unknown.

V gene TRBV5-1 combines with J gene TRBJ2-3, with 13 bases that match TRBD2. The sequence came from a girl aged 2 to 10 in good health and CMV-seronegative. The specimen sequenced was PBMCs. CDR3 in amino acids: CASSWTSGSSTRTDTQYF. As DNA, the CDR3 is TGCGCCAGCAGCTGGACTAGCGGGAGCTCAACCCGCACAGATACGCAGTATTTT.